The 31 T cell receptor beta chains presented below share a single source sample, sequenced in a study of neurological immune-mediated disorders. MiXCR was run by TCRdb on the 5' RACE reads, yielding one entry per CDR3 protein. The sample carries fewer than 50,000 distinct CDR3 sequences, over 8.5% recorded once. The time point: technical triplicate 1. The sample consisted of PBMCs. These receptors all come from a man between 60 and 75 years old with HTLV-1-associated myelopathy (HAM/TSP).

At least ten counts were recorded for this clonotype. The chain links TRBV12-3 or TRBV12-4 to TRBJ1-1; D call uncertain. The CDR3 has 13 amino acids. The germline V and J ends were trimmed by 1 base and 8 bases, with 11 bases remaining between them. The CDR3 spells CASSLGTHLEAFF. CDR3 sequence (DNA): TGTGCCAGCAGTTTAGGGACCCATCTGGAAGCTTTCTTT.

Ten or more counts support this clonotype. The CDR3 reads CSASEVLEAVSSTDTQYF. The CDR3 nucleotides are TGCAGTGCTTCTGAAGTCCTGGAGGCGGTATCTAGCACAGATACGCAGTATTTT. This sequence joins TRBV20-1 and TRBJ2-3; TRBD2 might be the D (5 bases). The CDR3 is made up of 18 amino acids. V was trimmed by 5 bases and J by 0 bases, leaving 24 bases between them. Germline V lookup: CDR1 DFQATT, CDR2 SNEGSKA (reference sequence).

This clonotype was found many times. The chain uses TRBV7-9 and TRBJ2-7; no clear D. Trimming left V 5 bases short and J 6 bases short, with 11 bases between. Germline CDR1 reads SEHNR; CDR2 reads FQNEAQ (reference sequence). The CDR3 is made up of 12 amino acids. The CDR3 loop reads CASSVRPLEQYF. The CDR3 DNA follows: TGTGCCAGCAGCGTACGGCCCCTCGAGCAGTACTTC. Filled out from reference TRBV7-9 and TRBJ2-7, the complete variable domain reads DTGVSQNPRHKITKRGQNVTFRCDPISEHNRLYWYRQTLGQGPEFLTYFQNEAQLEKSRLLSDRFSAERPKGSFSTLEIQRTEQGDSAMYLCASSVRPLEQYFGPGTRLTVT.

Ten or more counts support this clonotype. V gene TRBV25-1 combines with J gene TRBJ2-7, with D possibly being TRBD1 (6 bases). Trimming stripped 5 bases from V and 6 bases from J, with 14 bases between. The V gene's germline CDR1 is MGHDK and CDR2 SYGVNS. CDR3 length equals 13 residues. This CDR3 is CASSITGKGEQYF. CDR3 nucleotides: TGTGCCAGCAGTATTACAGGGAAGGGCGAGCAGTACTTC.

This clonotype has a count of ten or more. The rearrangement links TRBV7-2 to TRBJ2-7; a weak D match, TRBD1 (5 bases). CDR1 is SGHTA and CDR2 is FQGNSA in the germline V gene. V was pared by 5 bases and J by 5 bases, with 16 bases between. CDR3 length equals 14 residues. The CDR3 loop reads CASSEQMAGNEQYF. The DNA of the CDR3 is TGTGCCAGCAGCGAGCAGATGGCAGGGAACGAGCAGTACTTC.

This clonotype was observed many times. The genes are TRBV20-1 and TRBJ2-1, with TRBD2 identical over 9 bases. CDR3 length: 22 residues. Germline CDR1 reads DFQATT; CDR2 reads SNEGSKA (reference sequence). V was pared by 1 base and J by 4 bases, with 26 bases of the junction left unmatched. For the CDR3, the DNA is TGCAGTGCTAGAGTCGACGGGGGGTTTGTACGGCCTAGCGGGACACCATACAATGAGCAGTTCTTC. Its translation is CSARVDGGFVRPSGTPYNEQFF.

This clonotype was detected many times. The V and J genes are TRBV29-1 and TRBJ1-3; D gene unclear. V was trimmed by 7 bases and J by 0 bases, leaving 7 bases between them. There are 12 residues in the CDR3. CDR1 and CDR2 (germline): SQVTM, ANQGSEA. The CDR3 nucleotides are TGCAGCGCCCGAAACTCTGGAAACACCATATATTTT. Its protein is CSARNSGNTIYF.

This clonotype came up many times. The chain uses TRBV7-9 and TRBJ1-5; 8 positions agree with TRBD1. Germline V gene data show CDR1 as SEHNR and CDR2 as FQNEAQ (reference sequence). The junction had 8 bases not matched to a gene; V was cut back by 11 bases and J by 2 bases. The CDR3 contains 14 residues. The CDR3 loop is CAVAGGAGNQPQHF. As DNA, the CDR3 is TGTGCCGTTGCAGGGGGCGCGGGCAATCAGCCCCAGCATTTT.

This clonotype was seen ten or more times. Since no conserved phenylalanine or tryptophan closes the CDR3, a read error is the likely cause. The DNA is omitted, as the CDR3 cannot be located on it reliably, and the CDR3 follows TCRdb's listing. This sequence joins TRBV28 and TRBJ1-1. Both ends counted, the CDR3 spans 13 residues. The germline V gene has CDR1 MDHEN and CDR2 SYDVKM. The CDR3 reads CASSSPRRVGPGI.

This clonotype was observed at least ten times. V usage is TRBV4-2 and J usage is TRBJ2-7; 8 bases line up with TRBD2. V lost 1 base and J lost 0; bases outside the gene matches: 5. This CDR3 has 16 amino acids. In germline, CDR1 is LGHNA, CDR2 YNFKEQ. The CDR3 DNA follows: TGTGCCAGCAGCCAAGCTAGCGGGCCCTCCTCCTACGAGCAGTACTTC. Translating gives CASSQASGPSSYEQYF.

This clonotype has ten or more counts. This chain connects TRBV5-1 to TRBJ2-1; the match to TRBD2 covers 10 bases. This CDR3 has 14 amino acids. CDR1 is SGHRS and CDR2 is YFSETQ in the germline V gene. V gave up 6 bases and J gave up 5 bases; unmatched junction bases: 5. The CDR3 is CASTGTSADNEQFF. The CDR3 DNA reads as TGCGCCAGCACCGGGACTAGCGCTGACAATGAGCAGTTCTTC.

The chain joins TRBV6-6 to TRBJ1-3; a weak D match, TRBD1 (5 bases). Per germline, CDR1 MNHNY and CDR2 SVGAGI (reference sequence). The CDR3 spans 14 residues. V lost 8 bases and J lost 4, with 15 bases in between. The CDR3 protein is CASGLGTAGNTIYF. CDR3 bases: TGTGCCAGCGGGCTTGGGACCGCCGGAAACACCATATATTTT.

This clonotype has only one observation. At one end the junction does not follow the germline gene, possibly because of a read error. The V and J genes are TRBV6-1 and TRBJ2-7; TRBD1 aligns across 12 bases. Germline assignment: CDR1 MNHNS and CDR2 SASEGT. The CDR3 contains 14 residues. The CDR3 here is CTSRRDRGRIEQYF. As DNA, the CDR3 is TGTACCAGCAGACGGGACAGGGGGCGCATCGAGCAGTACTTC.

There are many counts of this clonotype. V usage is TRBV3-1 and J usage is TRBJ2-5, with D perhaps TRBD1 (6 bases). CDR1 is LGHDT, CDR2 YNNKEL, per germline (reference sequence). Trimming shortened V by 4 bases and J by 0 bases, and 12 bases separated the two germline ends. This CDR3 spans 15 amino acids. In DNA form, the CDR3 reads TGTGCCAGCAGCCCATCCGGGACAAACCAAGAGACCCAGTACTTC. Protein sequence: CASSPSGTNQETQYF.

This clonotype was counted many times. The rearrangement joins TRBV2 to TRBJ1-1; a weak D match, TRBD1 (6 bases). V shed 5 bases and J shed 1 base, with 14 bases lying between them. CDR3 length equals 15 residues. Germline V gene lookup returns CDR1 SNHLY and CDR2 FYNNEI. In nucleotides, the CDR3 is TGTGCCAGCAGTTTCTTACGACAGGAGAACACTGAAGCTTTCTTT. It codes for CASSFLRQENTEAFF.

This clonotype has a count of ten or more. The chain joins TRBV5-1 to TRBJ2-5, with D perhaps being TRBD1 or TRBD2 (5 bases each). The CDR3 is 14 amino acids. Per germline, CDR1 SGHRS and CDR2 YFSETQ. The V end lost 3 bases, the J end lost 0 bases, and 9 bases lay between the germline ends. Here the CDR3 reads CASSSPGHQETQYF. The CDR3 DNA follows: TGCGCCAGCAGCTCCCCGGGACACCAAGAGACCCAGTACTTC.

The sample holds many counts of this clonotype. The CDR3: CASSLLGTGANVLTF. CDR3 coding DNA: TGTGCCAGCAGTCTCCTGGGTACTGGGGCCAACGTCCTGACTTTC. The V gene is TRBV7-2, the J gene TRBJ2-6; unclear D gene. Trimming took 6 bases from V and 2 from J, leaving 11 bases between them. Germline CDR1 reads SGHTA; CDR2 reads FQGNSA. This CDR3 has 15 amino acids.

Ten or more counts support this clonotype. This chain joins TRBV18 and TRBJ2-5, with unresolved D. The germline CDR1 and CDR2 sequences are KGHSH and LQKENI. The length of the CDR3 is 14 residues. The germline V and J ends were trimmed by 2 bases and 0 bases, with 7 bases remaining between them. The DNA of the CDR3 is TGTGCCAGCTCACCAGGCCCGTACCAAGAGACCCAGTACTTC. Encoded protein: CASSPGPYQETQYF.

This clonotype was observed many times. Here the CDR3 reads CASSSRGETQYF. The CDR3 nucleotides read TGTGCCAGCAGCTCTAGGGGGGAGACCCAGTACTTC. The V gene is TRBV7-8, the J gene TRBJ2-5; tentative D call: TRBD1 (6 bases). This CDR3 spans 12 amino acids. Germline V lookup: CDR1 SGHVS, CDR2 FQNEAQ. Trimming took 4 bases from V and 5 from J, leaving 8 bases between them.

In its sample, this clonotype was seen many times. V and J are TRBV12-3 or TRBV12-4 and TRBJ2-1; D is possibly TRBD2 (5 bases). This CDR3 contains 16 residues. Trimming shortened V by 3 bases and J by 0 bases, and 12 bases separated the two germline ends. CDR3 residues: CASSFQRIISYNEQFF. The CDR3 DNA is TGTGCCAGCAGTTTTCAGCGGATTATCTCCTACAATGAGCAGTTCTTC.

This clonotype is classed as medium-sized. This chain joins TRBV10-3 and TRBJ2-7; 7 bases are a match to TRBD1. Germline-derived CDR1 and CDR2 are ENHRY and SYGVKD. CDR3 length: 16 residues. V lost 6 bases and J lost 1; bases outside the gene matches: 12. Here the CDR3 DNA reads TGTGCCATCAGCCACACAGGGGAAGGTGGATCCTACGAGCAGTACTTC. As protein: CAISHTGEGGSYEQYF.

This clonotype was recorded many times. V gene TRBV28 combines with J gene TRBJ2-7; the D gene is possibly TRBD2 (7 bases). V was trimmed by 3 bases and J by 5 bases, leaving 20 bases between them. The CDR3 runs to 16 residues. In germline, CDR1 is MDHEN, CDR2 SYDVKM. CDR3 in DNA: TGTGCCAGCAGTTTGCGCGGGGGCGCGGGACCCGACGAGCAGTACTTC. It specifies CASSLRGGAGPDEQYF.

This clonotype was recorded at least ten times. A much larger clone is a single base away; this may be a read error. The chain carries TRBV5-5 and TRBJ1-2; tentatively, D is TRBD1 (6 bases). Per the germline V gene, CDR1 is SGHKS and CDR2 is YYEKEE (reference sequence). The CDR3 totals 13 residues. The CDR3 is CVSSPGGGLGYTF. Written as DNA, the CDR3 is TGTGTCAGCAGCCCGGGGGGGGGGCTCGGCTACACCTTC. Supplemented by reference TRBV5-5 and TRBJ1-2, the full variable domain reads DAGVTQSPTHLIKTRGQQVTLRCSPISGHKSVSWYQQVLGQGPQFIFQYYEKEERGRGNFPDRFSARQFPNYSSELNVNALLLGDSALYLCVSSPGGGLGYTFGSGTRLTVV.

This clonotype was seen repeatedly, ten times or more. The chain carries TRBV5-1 and TRBJ2-3; TRBD2 aligns across 13 bases. The CDR3 has 15 amino acids. The V gene's germline CDR1 is SGHRS and CDR2 YFSETQ. Germline trimming cut 4 bases from V and 4 bases from J; bases unmatched to any gene: 3. CDR3 loop: CASSRTSGRADTQYF. The CDR3 bases are TGCGCCAGCAGCCGGACTAGCGGGAGAGCAGATACGCAGTATTTT. The full variable domain, rest sourced from reference TRBV5-1 and TRBJ2-3, is KAGVTQTPRYLIKTRGQQVTLSCSPISGHRSVSWYQQTPGQGLQFLFEYFSETQRNKGNFPGRFSGRQFSNSRSEMNVSTLELGDSALYLCASSRTSGRADTQYFGPGTRLTVL.

This clonotype has a count of ten or more. The chain joins TRBV12-3 or TRBV12-4 to TRBJ2-3, with unresolved D. This CDR3 is built from 11 residues. Deletions cut 5 bases from V and 5 bases from J, with 5 bases between. The CDR3 DNA follows: TGTGCCAGCAGTCTCCAAGATACGCAGTATTTT. Translating it yields CASSLQDTQYF.

At least ten counts were recorded for this clonotype. The CDR3 loop is CASSWDINQPQHF. In DNA, the CDR3 is TGCGCCAGCAGCTGGGACATCAATCAGCCCCAGCATTTT. The chain is built from TRBV5-1 and TRBJ1-5; a possible D gene is TRBD1 (6 bases). Germline CDR1 reads SGHRS; CDR2 reads YFSETQ. The CDR3 is made up of 13 amino acids. V lost 3 bases, J lost 3 bases, and 7 bases lay in between. Using reference TRBV5-1 and TRBJ1-5 for the parts outside the CDR3, the full variable domain is KAGVTQTPRYLIKTRGQQVTLSCSPISGHRSVSWYQQTPGQGLQFLFEYFSETQRNKGNFPGRFSGRQFSNSRSEMNVSTLELGDSALYLCASSWDINQPQHFGDGTRLSIL.

This clonotype occurred many times. V usage is TRBV20-1 and J usage is TRBJ2-6, with 10 nucleotides matching TRBD2. J lost 2 bases, V lost 1 base, and 2 bases had no gene match. Germline CDR1 DFQATT, CDR2 SNEGSKA (reference sequence). CDR3 length: 16 amino acids. The CDR3 here is CSARGTSGPGANVLTF. CDR3 nucleotides: TGCAGTGCTAGAGGGACTAGCGGCCCTGGGGCCAACGTCCTGACTTTC.

This chain links TRBV5-1 with TRBJ2-6; D is ambiguous. This CDR3 region has 14 residues. Trimming left V 5 bases short and J 0 bases short, with 6 bases between. Germline lookup yields CDR1 SGHRS and CDR2 YFSETQ. The CDR3 region is CASRDPSGANVLTF. In DNA, the CDR3 is TGCGCCAGCAGGGACCCCTCTGGGGCCAACGTCCTGACTTTC.

This clonotype has a count of ten or more. The chain combines TRBV5-1 with TRBJ1-2, with a tentative D call TRBD1 (5 bases). This CDR3 region has 15 residues. Germline lookup yields CDR1 SGHRS and CDR2 YFSETQ. V was cut by 0 bases and J by 4 bases, with 13 bases left in between. The CDR3 loop reads CASSLARGRGYGYTF. CDR3 bases: TGCGCCAGCAGCTTGGCCCGAGGGAGGGGCTATGGCTACACCTTC. Variable domain in full (rest from reference TRBV5-1 and TRBJ1-2): KAGVTQTPRYLIKTRGQQVTLSCSPISGHRSVSWYQQTPGQGLQFLFEYFSETQRNKGNFPGRFSGRQFSNSRSEMNVSTLELGDSALYLCASSLARGRGYGYTFGSGTRLTVV.

This clonotype was seen a handful of times. The chain is built from TRBV13 and TRBJ2-7; TRBD2 agrees at 9 bases. CDR1 and CDR2 from the germline V gene are PRHDT and FYEKMQ (reference sequence). The trim removed 5 bases at V and 7 bases at J, leaving 9 bases unmatched. The CDR3 is 14 amino acids. CDR3 coding DNA: TGTGCCAGCAGCGCCGGGACTAGCTCGGGTGAGCAGTACTTC. It codes for CASSAGTSSGEQYF.

Ten or more counts support this clonotype. The chain links TRBV5-1 to TRBJ2-7; D is ambiguous. Germline V gene data show CDR1 as SGHRS and CDR2 as YFSETQ. V was clipped by 1 base and J by 6 bases, with 11 bases between them. CDR3 length: 13 amino acids. This CDR3 is CASSLLSAGEQYF. The CDR3 region has the DNA TGCGCCAGCAGCTTGCTCTCGGCTGGCGAGCAGTACTTC.